Below are 10 T cell receptor beta chains sequenced from a single sample in a study of control samples from healthy donors and cancer patients. This table comes from immunoSEQ multiplex PCR, and its TCRdb copy is limited to in-frame clones, with some not included. The sample consists of approximately 87,000 clones, roughly 89% of them appearing once. The specimen was blood. The receptors here all came from a man aged 45-65 years in good health.

This chain links TRBV12-3 or TRBV12-4 with TRBJ1-1; D call uncertain. V was cut by 3 bases and J by 5 bases, with 10 bases left in between. CDR3 length equals 13 residues. CDR3 region: CASSFSERTEAFF. The CDR3 DNA sequence: TGTGCCAGCAGTTTTAGTGAAAGGACTGAAGCTTTCTTT.

The rearrangement joins TRBV12-3 or TRBV12-4 to TRBJ2-7; D is possibly TRBD2 (7 bases). Trimming took 6 bases from V and 1 from J, leaving 10 bases between them. The CDR3 is 13 residues long. The CDR3 loop reads CASSRGASYEQYF. The CDR3 nucleotides are TGTGCCAGCAGCCGGGGGGCTTCCTACGAGCAGTACTTC.

The genes are TRBV4-2 and TRBJ1-2, with D maybe TRBD1 (5 bases). The CDR3 sequence is 12 residues long. V gave up 5 bases and J gave up 5 bases, with 9 bases separating them. Germline V gene lookup returns CDR1 LGHNA and CDR2 YNFKEQ. Here the CDR3 reads CASSDGGYGYTF. DNA for the CDR3: TGTGCCAGCAGCGACGGGGGGTATGGCTACACCTTC.

The chain uses TRBV9 and TRBJ2-1; D is undetermined. Germline lookup yields CDR1 SGDLS and CDR2 YYNGEE. The V gene lost 0 bases and the J gene lost 1 base, with 2 bases spanning the gap. The CDR3 loop spans 13 amino acids. Here the CDR3 reads CASSVASYNEQFF. CDR3 bases: TGTGCCAGCAGCGTAGCTTCCTACAATGAGCAGTTCTTC.

The rearrangement joins TRBV5-5 to TRBJ1-4; 9 bases map to TRBD1. The CDR3 has 14 amino acids. CDR1 is SGHKS, CDR2 YYEKEE, per germline (reference sequence). J gave up 5 bases and V 5 bases, and 4 bases lay outside the gene matches. CDR3 region: CASRSGTGNEKLFF. CDR3 DNA: TGTGCCAGCAGGTCCGGGACAGGGAATGAAAAACTGTTTTTT. Looking up the rest from reference TRBV5-5 and TRBJ1-4 gives the full variable domain: DAGVTQSPTHLIKTRGQQVTLRCSPISGHKSVSWYQQVLGQGPQFIFQYYEKEERGRGNFPDRFSARQFPNYSSELNVNALLLGDSALYLCASRSGTGNEKLFFGSGTQLSVL.

The CDR3 bases are TGTGCCAGCAGCCTAGGCGGGGGGTCGGAGACCCAGTACTTC. It encodes CASSLGGGSETQYF. The chain employs TRBV7-8 and TRBJ2-5; 8 nucleotides agree with TRBD2. V lost 5 bases, J lost 5 bases, and 7 bases stayed unmatched. The CDR3 sequence is 14 residues long. The germline gives CDR1 SGHVS, CDR2 FQNEAQ. The whole variable domain, remainder taken from reference TRBV7-8 and TRBJ2-5, is GAGVSQSPRYKVAKRGQDVALRCDPISGHVSLFWYQQALGQGPEFLTYFQNEAQLDKSGLPSDRFFAERPEGSVSTLKIQRTQQEDSAVYLCASSLGGGSETQYFGPGTRLLVL.

The CDR3 loop is CASSLGRDTQYF. The CDR3 coding sequence is TGTGCCAGCAGCTTAGGTAGAGATACGCAGTATTTT. V and J are TRBV7-2 and TRBJ2-3; D gene uncertain. This CDR3 is 12 amino acids long. V lost 1 base and J lost 5, with 4 bases in between. The germline V gene has CDR1 SGHTA and CDR2 FQGNSA.

The V call is TRBV15, the J call TRBJ1-2; D is ambiguous. V was pared by 0 bases and J by 8 bases, with 19 bases between. From germline, CDR1 is LNHNV and CDR2 YYDKDF (reference sequence). The CDR3 is made up of 16 amino acids. This CDR3 is CATSRDKGSPAEGYTF. Here the CDR3 DNA reads TGTGCCACCAGCAGAGATAAGGGCAGTCCCGCTGAGGGCTACACCTTC.

The chain carries TRBV18 and TRBJ1-5; the D is unclear. Germline V gene lookup returns CDR1 KGHSH and CDR2 LQKENI. The CDR3 is 14 residues long. V was trimmed by 8 bases and J by 0 bases, leaving 11 bases between them. The CDR3 DNA is TGTGCCAGCACATCCTCGGGTAGCAATCAGCCCCAGCATTTT. Translated, it gives CASTSSGSNQPQHF.

The chain employs TRBV5-6 and TRBJ1-6; D is unclear. The V end lost 0 bases, the J end lost 10 bases, and 20 bases lay between the germline ends. Per the germline V gene, CDR1 is SGHDT and CDR2 is YYEEEE. The CDR3 spans 17 residues. The CDR3 is CASSLEGRADYSSPLHF. In DNA, the CDR3 is TGTGCCAGCAGCTTGGAGGGAAGGGCCGACTATAGCTCACCCCTCCACTTT.